Sequencing of this T cell receptor (beta chain) was carried out in a study of PD-L1 blockade in urothelial cancer. Overall study: Median blood clonality was around 0.08, with about 81,000 unique TCRs.

Study observations and caveats: Improved survival was predicted by pretreatment blood TCR clonality below the median.

Germline V lookup: CDR1 SGHAT, CDR2 FQNNGV. Losses at the gene ends were 5 bases for V and 4 bases for J; bases not matched to a gene: 9. The CDR3 sequence is 16 residues long. Synthetic TCR analog templates were added to each PCR reaction. The repertoire was sequenced with immunoSEQ multiplex PCR; TCRdb's copy has only in-frame clones and lacks some. The top ten clones hold approximately 1.9% of a sample with approximately 39,000 clones, approximately 90% of them seen once. Concerning this clone itself: The antigen is unknown.

The source material was PBMCs, sampled around atezolizumab (anti-PD-L1) treatment. The chain recombines TRBV11-2 with TRBJ1-2; 11 nucleotides align to TRBD1. The clonotype comes from a man between 60 and 75 years old with urothelial cancer. The CDR3 protein is CASSRDRGASGYGYTF. CDR3 nucleotides: TGTGCCAGCAGCCGGGACAGGGGGGCGTCGGGCTATGGCTACACCTTC.